Below, 22 T cell receptor beta chains from the same sample are listed, as sequenced in a study of cytomegalovirus exposure and HLA in healthy donors. 60 Vbeta and 13 Jbeta primers were used in PCR. Clones were sequenced by immunoSEQ multiplex PCR, and TCRdb holds only the in-frame ones, with some missing. The repertoire holds around 130,000 clones, with 73% as singletons. Sequences were obtained from PBMCs. The receptors were gathered from a woman aged 40 to 50 in good health and CMV-seropositive.

The J gene is TRBJ1-5, the V gene TRBV5-5; TRBD1 aligns across 8 bases. Germline-derived CDR1 and CDR2 are SGHKS and YYEKEE (reference sequence). The CDR3 is 14 residues long. V lost 1 base and J lost 16; bases outside the gene matches: 13. The CDR3 region has the DNA TGTGCCAGCAGCTTGTCCGGGAGGCAGGGGGCGATACATTTT. Protein product: CASSLSGRQGAIHF.

The rearrangement links TRBV4-1 to TRBJ1-6; no firm D call. Trimming removed 0 bases at V and 5 bases at J, with 8 bases between. The CDR3 length is 15 residues. Germline assignment: CDR1 MGHRA and CDR2 YSYEKL. This CDR3 is CASSQEDRDNSPLHF. CDR3 coding DNA: TGCGCCAGCAGCCAAGAAGACCGGGATAATTCACCCCTCCACTTT.

This chain connects TRBV14 to TRBJ2-3; D gene uncertain. Trimming pared 3 bases from V and 2 bases from J, leaving 6 bases between. Germline CDR1 reads SGHDN; CDR2 reads FVKESK. CDR3 length: 13 residues. This CDR3 is CASSHLFTDTQYF. The CDR3 nucleotides are TGTGCCAGCAGCCACCTCTTCACAGATACGCAGTATTTT.

This chain uses TRBV4-2 with TRBJ2-1; 10 bases are shared with TRBD2. The CDR3 has 14 residues. The V gene's germline CDR1 is LGHNA and CDR2 YNFKEQ. With 6 bases clipped from V and 4 bases from J, the junction kept 3 bases outside the gene matches. For the CDR3, the DNA is TGTGCCAGCAGTCCGGGACTAGCGTACAATGAGCAGTTCTTC. It is translated as CASSPGLAYNEQFF.

This chain joins TRBV28 and TRBJ1-1; D call uncertain. V was cut by 0 bases and J by 0 bases, with 8 bases left in between. This CDR3 region has 15 residues. From germline, CDR1 is MDHEN and CDR2 SYDVKM. Here the CDR3 DNA reads TGTGCCAGCAGTTTATGGGAGGGTATGAACACTGAAGCTTTCTTT. Translation: CASSLWEGMNTEAFF.

This clone appeared a few times. The rearrangement joins TRBV19 to TRBJ1-5; TRBD1 might be the D (6 bases). The CDR3 runs 15 residues. V lost 6 bases and J 5 bases, leaving 17 bases between the germline ends. The germline V gene encodes CDR1 LNHDA and CDR2 SQIVND (reference sequence). CDR3 loop: CASRPRASGDQPQHF. In DNA form, the CDR3 reads TGTGCCAGTAGGCCCCGGGCCTCAGGGGATCAGCCCCAGCATTTT.

V gene TRBV19 combines with J gene TRBJ2-5; D gene uncertain. In germline, CDR1 is LNHDA, CDR2 SQIVND (reference sequence). This CDR3 comprises 14 residues. The ends were cut back, 0 bases at V and 7 bases at J, with 12 bases in the middle. For the CDR3, the DNA is TGTGCCAGTAGTATAGAGAACGGCCCGGGGACCCAGTACTTC. Translated, it gives CASSIENGPGTQYF. The full variable domain, its missing parts supplied by reference TRBV19 and TRBJ2-5, is DGGITQSPKYLFRKEGQNVTLSCEQNLNHDAMYWYRQDPGQGLRLIYYSQIVNDFQKGDIAEGYSVSREKKESFPLTVTSAQKNPTAFYLCASSIENGPGTQYFGPGTRLLVL.

The rearrangement links TRBV28 to TRBJ2-7, with 8 bases lining up with TRBD1. CDR3 length: 15 residues. V gave up 5 bases and J gave up 5 bases; unmatched junction bases: 11. Germline V gene sequence: CDR1 MDHEN, CDR2 SYDVKM. The CDR3, as DNA: TGTGCCAGCAGTCAGCTAAACAGGGGGTATGACGAGCAGTACTTC. This codes for CASSQLNRGYDEQYF.

The chain uses TRBV20-1 and TRBJ2-1; D remains ambiguous. The V gene's germline CDR1 is DFQATT and CDR2 SNEGSKA (reference sequence). V was clipped by 6 bases and J by 9 bases, with 9 bases between them. The CDR3 loop spans 10 amino acids. This chain's CDR3 is CSAGQTEQFF. The CDR3 nucleotides are TGCAGTGCGGGCCAGACTGAGCAGTTCTTC.

The rearrangement uses TRBV7-8 and TRBJ2-1; 8 bases agree with TRBD2. This CDR3 has 14 amino acids. V dropped 5 bases and J dropped 3; count of bases not matched to a gene: 3. Germline lookup yields CDR1 SGHVS and CDR2 FQNEAQ. CDR3 loop: CASSGSGIYNEQFF. As DNA, the CDR3 is TGTGCCAGCAGCGGTAGCGGGATCTACAATGAGCAGTTCTTC.

The CDR3 region has the DNA TGTGCCAGCAGTTTCGACAGGGAAGTGGGGGCTAACTATGGCTACACCTTC. Its translation is CASSFDREVGANYGYTF. This chain links TRBV27 with TRBJ1-2; 7 bases are shared with TRBD1. Germline CDR1 and CDR2: MNHEY and SMNVEV (reference sequence). The CDR3 consists of 17 residues. Trimming at V came to 3 bases and at J to 0 bases, leaving 10 bases not matched to a gene.

The chain is built from TRBV12-5 and TRBJ2-1; D perhaps matches TRBD1 (6 bases). Germline loops: CDR1 LGHNT, CDR2 FRNRAP. Trimming shortened V by 5 bases and J by 5 bases, and 19 bases separated the two germline ends. This CDR3 is 16 amino acids long. Here the CDR3 DNA reads TGTGCTAGTGGTCCCTCTCGACAGGTAGGGGACAATGAGCAGTTCTTC. This encodes CASGPSRQVGDNEQFF.

This chain's CDR3 is CASSLGLAGAASTDTQYF. The DNA of the CDR3 is TGTGCCAGCAGCTTGGGACTAGCGGGAGCCGCTAGCACAGATACGCAGTATTTT. The rearrangement joins TRBV5-4 to TRBJ2-3; 12 nucleotides line up with TRBD2. V was pared by 0 bases and J by 0 bases, with 5 bases of the junction left unmatched. Looked up from germline, CDR1 is SGHNT and CDR2 is YYREEE (reference sequence). This CDR3 comprises 18 residues.

This clone appeared a single time. The chain links TRBV27 to TRBJ2-7; no reliable D call. The CDR3 loop spans 15 amino acids. Germline CDR1 and CDR2: MNHEY and SMNVEV (reference sequence). Trimming removed 2 bases from V and 1 base from J, with 12 bases in between. CDR3 coding DNA: TGTGCCAGCAGTTTAGGAGCGTTTGGGTCCTACGAGCAGTACTTC. Translated: CASSLGAFGSYEQYF.

V gene TRBV7-3 combines with J gene TRBJ2-7; TRBD2 aligns across 8 bases. V lost 2 bases to trimming and J lost 5 bases; unmatched junction nucleotides: 8. This CDR3 is built from 15 residues. CDR1 is SGHTA and CDR2 is FQGTGA in the germline V gene. The CDR3 bases are TGTGCCAGCAGCTTAGGCCGGGAGGGTAGCGACGAGCAGTACTTC. It translates to CASSLGREGSDEQYF. Together with reference TRBV7-3 and TRBJ2-7, the CDR3 gives the full variable domain: GAGVSQTPSNKVTEKGKYVELRCDPISGHTALYWYRQSLGQGPEFLIYFQGTGAADDSGLPNDRFFAVRPEGSVSTLKIQRTERGDSAVYLCASSLGREGSDEQYFGPGTRLTVT.

The J gene is TRBJ2-2, the V gene TRBV5-1, with 10 bases identical to TRBD2. Germline CDR1 reads SGHRS; CDR2 reads YFSETQ. V was pared by 4 bases and J by 5 bases, with 5 bases of the junction left unmatched. The CDR3 loop spans 15 amino acids. CDR3 in amino acids: CASSVAGGRTGELFF. CDR3 bases: TGCGCCAGCAGCGTAGCGGGGGGAAGAACCGGGGAGCTGTTTTTT.

V is TRBV10-3 and J is TRBJ1-1; 10 nucleotides line up with TRBD1. CDR3 length: 13 amino acids. Germline trimming cut 5 bases from V and 7 bases from J; bases unmatched to any gene: 4. Looked up from germline, CDR1 is ENHRY and CDR2 is SYGVKD. The chain's CDR3 is CAISRQGAGEAFF. The CDR3 nucleotides read TGTGCCATCAGTCGACAGGGGGCAGGTGAAGCTTTCTTT.

CDR3 sequence reads: CASSLDPPGLAGNEQFF. The CDR3 coding sequence is TGTGCCAGCAGCTTAGACCCACCGGGACTAGCGGGGAATGAGCAGTTCTTC. The chain uses TRBV7-2 and TRBJ2-1; 13 bases agree with TRBD2. The CDR3 sequence is 17 residues long. CDR1 SGHTA and CDR2 FQGNSA come from the germline V gene. V lost 1 base to trimming and J lost 7 bases; unmatched junction nucleotides: 7.

V and J are TRBV9 and TRBJ2-3; weak D call: TRBD1 (5 bases). Germline V gene lookup returns CDR1 SGDLS and CDR2 YYNGEE. This CDR3 is built from 17 residues. Trimming removed 3 bases from V and 2 bases from J, with 19 bases in between. The CDR3 nucleotides are TGTGCCAGCAGCGACTCCCGGGCCCAGGGCCTCACAGATACGCAGTATTTT. Translating gives CASSDSRAQGLTDTQYF.

The rearrangement links TRBV11-2 to TRBJ2-3; 7 nucleotides match TRBD2. The V gene end was trimmed by 2 bases and the J gene end by 9 bases; junction bases not matched to a gene: 2. This CDR3 comprises 12 residues. The germline CDR1 and CDR2 sequences are SGHAT and FQNNGV. CDR3 loop: CASSLPAGTQYF. The CDR3, as DNA: TGTGCCAGCAGCTTACCAGCGGGAACGCAGTATTTT.

The J gene is TRBJ1-1, the V gene TRBV19; TRBD1 aligns across 7 bases. The germline gives CDR1 LNHDA, CDR2 SQIVND (reference sequence). V lost 7 bases, J lost 1 base, and 6 bases stayed unmatched. The CDR3 length is 14 residues. This CDR3 is CASTKTGQNTEAFF. For the CDR3, the DNA is TGTGCCAGTACAAAGACAGGGCAGAACACTGAAGCTTTCTTT.

The chain recombines TRBV29-1 with TRBJ2-7; 7 bases match TRBD1. Germline CDR1 reads SQVTM; CDR2 reads ANQGSEA. V dropped 7 bases and J dropped 5; count of bases not matched to a gene: 5. This CDR3 region has 11 residues. The CDR3 region has the DNA TGCAGCGCTGCCGGGACAGACGAGCAGTACTTC. Its translation is CSAAGTDEQYF.